The source of this T cell receptor (beta chain) is a study of T cell changes during pregnancy in multiple sclerosis. V was pared by 4 bases and J by 2 bases, with 4 bases of the junction left unmatched. This CDR3 is 14 amino acids long. The germline gives CDR1 SGHVS, CDR2 FNYEAQ. TCRdb keeps only in-frame clones here, not all; method: immunoSEQ multiplex PCR. There are around 60,000 clones in the sample; 93% occur only once, and around 1.7% lies in the top ten. The specimen comprised peripheral blood, sampled after pregnancy. The rearrangement links TRBV7-6 to TRBJ2-7; 8 bases are a match to TRBD2. The receptor's source is a female donor with multiple sclerosis, enrolled in a pregnancy study. CDR3 sequence: CASSSGLATYEQYF. CDR3 bases: TGTGCCAGCAGCTCTGGACTAGCTACCTACGAGCAGTACTTC.